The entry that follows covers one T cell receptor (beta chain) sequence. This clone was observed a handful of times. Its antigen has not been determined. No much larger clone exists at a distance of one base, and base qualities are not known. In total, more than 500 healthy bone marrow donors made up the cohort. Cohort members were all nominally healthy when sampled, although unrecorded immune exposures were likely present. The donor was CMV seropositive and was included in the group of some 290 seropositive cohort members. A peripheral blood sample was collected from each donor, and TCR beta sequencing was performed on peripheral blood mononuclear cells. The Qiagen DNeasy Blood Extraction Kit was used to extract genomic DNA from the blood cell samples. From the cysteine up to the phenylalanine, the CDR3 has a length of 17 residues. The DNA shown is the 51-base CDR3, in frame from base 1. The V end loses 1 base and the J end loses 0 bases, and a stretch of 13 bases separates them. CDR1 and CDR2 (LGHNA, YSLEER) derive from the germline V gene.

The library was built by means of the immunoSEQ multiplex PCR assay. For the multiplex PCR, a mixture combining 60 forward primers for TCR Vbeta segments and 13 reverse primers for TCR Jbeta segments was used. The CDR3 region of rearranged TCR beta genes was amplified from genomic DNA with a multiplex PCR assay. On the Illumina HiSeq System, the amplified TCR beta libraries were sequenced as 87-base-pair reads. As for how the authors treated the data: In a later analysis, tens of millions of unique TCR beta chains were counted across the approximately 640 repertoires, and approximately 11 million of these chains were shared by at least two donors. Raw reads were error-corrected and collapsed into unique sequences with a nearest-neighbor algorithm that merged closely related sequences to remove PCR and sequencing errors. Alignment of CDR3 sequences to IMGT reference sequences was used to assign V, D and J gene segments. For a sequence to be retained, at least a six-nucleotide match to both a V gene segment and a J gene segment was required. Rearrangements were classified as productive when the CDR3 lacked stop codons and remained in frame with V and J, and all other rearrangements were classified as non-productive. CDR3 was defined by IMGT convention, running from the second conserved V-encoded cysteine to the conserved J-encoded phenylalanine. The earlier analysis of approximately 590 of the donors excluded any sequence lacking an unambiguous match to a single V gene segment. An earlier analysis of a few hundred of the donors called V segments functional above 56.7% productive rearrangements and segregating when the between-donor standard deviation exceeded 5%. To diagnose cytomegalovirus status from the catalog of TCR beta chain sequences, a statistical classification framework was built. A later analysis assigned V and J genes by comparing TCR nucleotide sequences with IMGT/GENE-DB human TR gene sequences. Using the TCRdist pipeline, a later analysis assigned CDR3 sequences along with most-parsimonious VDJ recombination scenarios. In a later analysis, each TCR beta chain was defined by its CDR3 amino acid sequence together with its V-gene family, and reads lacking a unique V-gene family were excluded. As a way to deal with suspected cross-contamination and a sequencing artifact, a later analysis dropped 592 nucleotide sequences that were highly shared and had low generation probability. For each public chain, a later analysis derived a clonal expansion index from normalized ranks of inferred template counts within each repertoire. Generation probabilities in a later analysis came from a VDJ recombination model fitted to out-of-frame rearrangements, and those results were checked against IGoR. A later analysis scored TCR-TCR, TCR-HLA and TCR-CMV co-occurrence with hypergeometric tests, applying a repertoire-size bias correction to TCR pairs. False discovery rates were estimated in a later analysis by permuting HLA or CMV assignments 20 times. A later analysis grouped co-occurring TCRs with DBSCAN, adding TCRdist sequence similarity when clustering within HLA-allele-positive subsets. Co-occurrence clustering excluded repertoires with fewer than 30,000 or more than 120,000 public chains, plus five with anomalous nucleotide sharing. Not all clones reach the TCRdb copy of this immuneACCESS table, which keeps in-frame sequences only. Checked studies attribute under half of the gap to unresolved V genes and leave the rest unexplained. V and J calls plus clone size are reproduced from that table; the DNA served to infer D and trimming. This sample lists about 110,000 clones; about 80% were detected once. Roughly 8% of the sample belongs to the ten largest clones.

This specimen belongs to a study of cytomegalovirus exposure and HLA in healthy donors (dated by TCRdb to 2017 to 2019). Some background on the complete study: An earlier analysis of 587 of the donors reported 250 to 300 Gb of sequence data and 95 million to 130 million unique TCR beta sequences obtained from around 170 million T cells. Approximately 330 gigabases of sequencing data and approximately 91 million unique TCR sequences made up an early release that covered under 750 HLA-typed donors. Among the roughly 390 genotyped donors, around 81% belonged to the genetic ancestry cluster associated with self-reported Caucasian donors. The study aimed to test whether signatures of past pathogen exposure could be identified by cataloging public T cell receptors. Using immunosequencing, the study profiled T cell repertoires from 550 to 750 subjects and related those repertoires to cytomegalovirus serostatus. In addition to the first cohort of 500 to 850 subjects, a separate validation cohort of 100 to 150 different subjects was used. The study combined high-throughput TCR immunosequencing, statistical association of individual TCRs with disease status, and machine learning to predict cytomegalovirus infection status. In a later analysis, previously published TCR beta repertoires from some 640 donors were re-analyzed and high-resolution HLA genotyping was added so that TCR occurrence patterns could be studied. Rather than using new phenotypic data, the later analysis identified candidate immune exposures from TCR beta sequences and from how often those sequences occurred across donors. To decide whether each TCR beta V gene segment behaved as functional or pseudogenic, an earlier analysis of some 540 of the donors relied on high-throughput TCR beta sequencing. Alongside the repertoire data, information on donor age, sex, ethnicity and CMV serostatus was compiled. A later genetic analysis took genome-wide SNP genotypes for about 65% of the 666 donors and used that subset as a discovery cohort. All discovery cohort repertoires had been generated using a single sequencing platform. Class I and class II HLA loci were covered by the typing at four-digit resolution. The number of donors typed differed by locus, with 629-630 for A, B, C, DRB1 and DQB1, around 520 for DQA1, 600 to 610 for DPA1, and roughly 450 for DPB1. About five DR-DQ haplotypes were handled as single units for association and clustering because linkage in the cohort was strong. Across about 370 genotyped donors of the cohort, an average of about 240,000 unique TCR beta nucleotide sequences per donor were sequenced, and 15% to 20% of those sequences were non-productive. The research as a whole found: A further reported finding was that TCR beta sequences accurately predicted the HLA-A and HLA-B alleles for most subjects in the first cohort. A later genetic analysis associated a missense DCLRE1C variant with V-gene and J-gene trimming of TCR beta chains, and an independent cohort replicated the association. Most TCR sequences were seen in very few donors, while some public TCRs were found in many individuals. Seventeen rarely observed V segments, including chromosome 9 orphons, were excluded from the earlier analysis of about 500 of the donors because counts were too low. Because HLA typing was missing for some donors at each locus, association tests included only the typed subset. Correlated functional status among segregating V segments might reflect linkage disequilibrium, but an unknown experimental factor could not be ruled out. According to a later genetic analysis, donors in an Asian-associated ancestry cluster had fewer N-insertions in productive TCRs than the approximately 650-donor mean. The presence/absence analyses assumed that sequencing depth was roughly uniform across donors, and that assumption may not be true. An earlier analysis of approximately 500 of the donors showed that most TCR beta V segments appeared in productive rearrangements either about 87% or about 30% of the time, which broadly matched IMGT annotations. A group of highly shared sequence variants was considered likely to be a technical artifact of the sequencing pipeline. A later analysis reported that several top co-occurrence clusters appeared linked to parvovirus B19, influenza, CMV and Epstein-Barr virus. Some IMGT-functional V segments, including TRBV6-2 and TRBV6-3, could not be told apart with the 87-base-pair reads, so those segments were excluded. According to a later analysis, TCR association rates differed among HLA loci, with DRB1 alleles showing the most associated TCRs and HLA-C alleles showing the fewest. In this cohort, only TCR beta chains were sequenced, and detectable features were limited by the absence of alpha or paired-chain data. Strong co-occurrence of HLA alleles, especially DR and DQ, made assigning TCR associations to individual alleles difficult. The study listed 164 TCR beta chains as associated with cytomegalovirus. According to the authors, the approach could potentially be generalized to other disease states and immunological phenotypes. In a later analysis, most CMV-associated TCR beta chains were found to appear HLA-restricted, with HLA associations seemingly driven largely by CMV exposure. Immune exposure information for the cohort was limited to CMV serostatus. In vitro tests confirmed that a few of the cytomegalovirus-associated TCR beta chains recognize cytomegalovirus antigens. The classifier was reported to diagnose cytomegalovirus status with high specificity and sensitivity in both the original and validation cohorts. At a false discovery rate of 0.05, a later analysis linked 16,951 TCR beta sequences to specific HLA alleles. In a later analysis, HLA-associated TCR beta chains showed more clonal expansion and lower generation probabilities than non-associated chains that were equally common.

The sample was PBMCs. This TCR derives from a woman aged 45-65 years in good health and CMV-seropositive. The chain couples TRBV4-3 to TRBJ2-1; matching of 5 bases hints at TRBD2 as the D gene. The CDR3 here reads CASSQGTSTSSYNEQFF. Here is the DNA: TGCGCCAGCAGCCAAGGGACTTCAACTAGCTCCTACAATGAGCAGTTCTTC.